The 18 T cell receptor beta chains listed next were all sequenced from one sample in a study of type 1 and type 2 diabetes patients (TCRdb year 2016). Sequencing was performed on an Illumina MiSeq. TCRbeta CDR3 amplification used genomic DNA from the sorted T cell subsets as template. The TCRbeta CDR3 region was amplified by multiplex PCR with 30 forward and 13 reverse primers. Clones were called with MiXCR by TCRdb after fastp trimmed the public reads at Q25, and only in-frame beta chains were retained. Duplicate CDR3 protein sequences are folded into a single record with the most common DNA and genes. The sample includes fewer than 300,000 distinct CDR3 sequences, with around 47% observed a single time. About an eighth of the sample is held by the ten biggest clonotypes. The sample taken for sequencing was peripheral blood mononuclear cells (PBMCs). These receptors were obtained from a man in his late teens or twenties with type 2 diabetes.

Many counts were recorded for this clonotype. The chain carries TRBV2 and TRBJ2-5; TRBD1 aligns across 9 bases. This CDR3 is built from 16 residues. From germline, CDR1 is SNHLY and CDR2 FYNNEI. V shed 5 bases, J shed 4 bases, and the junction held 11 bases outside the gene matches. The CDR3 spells CASSQLRQTGGETQYF. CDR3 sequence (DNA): TGTGCCAGCAGTCAGCTCCGACAGACAGGGGGAGAGACCCAGTACTTC.

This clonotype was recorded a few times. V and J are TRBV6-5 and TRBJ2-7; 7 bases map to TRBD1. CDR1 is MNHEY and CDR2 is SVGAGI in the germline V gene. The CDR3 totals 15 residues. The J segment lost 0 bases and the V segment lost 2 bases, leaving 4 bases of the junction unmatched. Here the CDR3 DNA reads TGTGCCAGCAGTTACGGCGCAGGGGGCTCCTACGAGCAGTACTTC. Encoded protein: CASSYGAGGSYEQYF.

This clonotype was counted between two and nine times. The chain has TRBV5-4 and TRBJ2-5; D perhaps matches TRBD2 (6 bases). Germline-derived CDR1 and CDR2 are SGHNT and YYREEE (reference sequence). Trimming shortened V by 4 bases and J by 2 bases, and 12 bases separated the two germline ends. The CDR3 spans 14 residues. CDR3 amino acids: CASSPLGGQETQYF. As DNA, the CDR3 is TGTGCCAGCAGCCCGTTGGGGGGTCAAGAGACCCAGTACTTC.

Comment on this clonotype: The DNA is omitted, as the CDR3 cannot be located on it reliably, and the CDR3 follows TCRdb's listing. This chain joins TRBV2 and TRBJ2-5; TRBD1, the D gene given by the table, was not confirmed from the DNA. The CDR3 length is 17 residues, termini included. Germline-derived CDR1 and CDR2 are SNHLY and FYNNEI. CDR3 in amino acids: CASKFGVGQGAGETQHF.

CDR3 DNA: TGTGCCAGCAGCCTCACAGGGGCGTCGAACACCGGGGAGCTGTTTTTT. Translated: CASSLTGASNTGELFF. The V gene is TRBV28, the J gene TRBJ2-2; 7 bases line up with TRBD1. The CDR3 runs to 16 residues. Germline CDR1 and CDR2: MDHEN and SYDVKM. Trimming took 6 bases from V and 0 from J; bases not matched to a gene: 7.

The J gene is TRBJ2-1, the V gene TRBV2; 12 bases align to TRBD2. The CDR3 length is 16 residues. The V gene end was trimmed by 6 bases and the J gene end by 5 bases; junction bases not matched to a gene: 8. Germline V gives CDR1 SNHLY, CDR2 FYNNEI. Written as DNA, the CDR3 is TGTGCCAGCAGGAGACTAGCGGGAGATTTAGACAATGAGCAGTTCTTC. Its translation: CASRRLAGDLDNEQFF.

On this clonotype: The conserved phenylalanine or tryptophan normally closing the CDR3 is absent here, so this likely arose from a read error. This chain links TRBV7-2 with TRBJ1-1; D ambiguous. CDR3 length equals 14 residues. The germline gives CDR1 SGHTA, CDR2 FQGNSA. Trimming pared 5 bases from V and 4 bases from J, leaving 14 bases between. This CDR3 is CASSLRHLSTEAFL. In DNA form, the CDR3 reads TGTGCCAGCAGCCTACGGCACTTGAGCACTGAAGCTTTCCTT.

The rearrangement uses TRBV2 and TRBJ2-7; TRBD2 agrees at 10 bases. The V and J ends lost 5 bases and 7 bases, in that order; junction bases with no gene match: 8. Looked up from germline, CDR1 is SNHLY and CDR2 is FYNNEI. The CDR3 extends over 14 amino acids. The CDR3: CASSFLAGVQEQYF. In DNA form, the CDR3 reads TGTGCCAGCAGTTTCCTAGCGGGAGTGCAAGAGCAGTACTTC. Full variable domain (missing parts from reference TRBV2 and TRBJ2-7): EPEVTQTPSHQVTQMGQEVILRCVPISNHLYFYWYRQILGQKVEFLVSFYNNEISEKSEIFDDQFSVERPDGSNFTLKIRSTKLEDSAMYFCASSFLAGVQEQYFGPGTRLTVT.

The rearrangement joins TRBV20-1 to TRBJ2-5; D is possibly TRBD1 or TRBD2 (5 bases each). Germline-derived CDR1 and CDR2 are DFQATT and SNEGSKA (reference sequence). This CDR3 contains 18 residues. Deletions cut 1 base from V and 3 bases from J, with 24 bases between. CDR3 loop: CSARVDPNSGQTEETQYF. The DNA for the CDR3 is TGCAGTGCTAGAGTCGATCCCAACTCGGGGCAAACCGAAGAGACCCAGTACTTC.

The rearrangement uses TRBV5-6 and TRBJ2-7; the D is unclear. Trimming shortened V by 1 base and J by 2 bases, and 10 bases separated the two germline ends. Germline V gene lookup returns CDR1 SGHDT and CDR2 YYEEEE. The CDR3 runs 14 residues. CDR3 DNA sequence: TGTGCCAGCAGCTTGAAACAGAGTCCCTACGAGCAGTACTTC. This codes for CASSLKQSPYEQYF.

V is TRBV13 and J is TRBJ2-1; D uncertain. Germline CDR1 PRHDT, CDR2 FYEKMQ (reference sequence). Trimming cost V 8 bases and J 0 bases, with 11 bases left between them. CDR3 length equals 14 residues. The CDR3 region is CASGNGYSYNEQFF. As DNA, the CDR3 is TGTGCCAGCGGGAACGGGTACTCCTACAATGAGCAGTTCTTC. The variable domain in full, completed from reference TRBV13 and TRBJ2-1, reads AAGVIQSPRHLIKEKRETATLKCYPIPRHDTVYWYQQGPGQDPQFLISFYEKMQSDKGSIPDRFSAQQFSDYHSELNMSSLELGDSALYFCASGNGYSYNEQFFGPGTRLTVL.

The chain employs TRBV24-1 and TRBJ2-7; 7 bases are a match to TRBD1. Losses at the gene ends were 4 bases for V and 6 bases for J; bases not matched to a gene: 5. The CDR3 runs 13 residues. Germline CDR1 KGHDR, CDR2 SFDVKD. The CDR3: CATSDGTVLEQYF. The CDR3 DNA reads TGTGCCACCAGTGACGGGACAGTTCTCGAGCAGTACTTC.

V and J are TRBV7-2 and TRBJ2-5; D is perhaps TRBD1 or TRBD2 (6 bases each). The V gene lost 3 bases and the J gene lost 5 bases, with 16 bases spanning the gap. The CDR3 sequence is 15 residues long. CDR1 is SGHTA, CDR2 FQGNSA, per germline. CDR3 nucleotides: TGTGCCAGCAGCTTGGGCGCGGGACAAACGGAGACCCAGTACTTC. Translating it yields CASSLGAGQTETQYF.

DNA for the CDR3: TGCGCCAGCAGTGGAAGGCAAAGCGGGTCCCGTTCATACAATGAGCAGTTCTTC. Amino acids: CASSGRQSGSRSYNEQFF. V and J are TRBV10-2 and TRBJ2-1; TRBD2 is a possible D gene (6 bases). Trimming shortened V by 4 bases and J by 4 bases, and 23 bases separated the two germline ends. Germline-derived CDR1 and CDR2 are WSHSY and SAAADI. This CDR3 contains 18 residues.

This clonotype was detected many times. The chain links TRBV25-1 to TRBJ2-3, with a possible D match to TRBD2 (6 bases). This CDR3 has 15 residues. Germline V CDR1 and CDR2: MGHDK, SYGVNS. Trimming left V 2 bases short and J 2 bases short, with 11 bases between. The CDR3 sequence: CASSEGTSSTDTQYF. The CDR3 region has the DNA TGTGCCAGCAGTGAAGGGACTTCCTCCACAGATACGCAGTATTTT. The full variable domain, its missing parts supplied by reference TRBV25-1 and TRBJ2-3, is EADIYQTPRYLVIGTGKKITLECSQTMGHDKMYWYQQDPGMELHLIHYSYGVNSTEKGDLSSESTVSRIRTEHFPLTLESARPSHTSQYLCASSEGTSSTDTQYFGPGTRLTVL.

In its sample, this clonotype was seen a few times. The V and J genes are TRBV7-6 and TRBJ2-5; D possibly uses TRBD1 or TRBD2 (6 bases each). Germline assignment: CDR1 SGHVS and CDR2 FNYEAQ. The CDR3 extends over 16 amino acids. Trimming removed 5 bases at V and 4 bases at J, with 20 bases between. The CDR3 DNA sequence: TGTGCCAGCAGCCCCTCCCCCGGGGGCCCAGGAGAGACCCAGTACTTC. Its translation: CASSPSPGGPGETQYF.

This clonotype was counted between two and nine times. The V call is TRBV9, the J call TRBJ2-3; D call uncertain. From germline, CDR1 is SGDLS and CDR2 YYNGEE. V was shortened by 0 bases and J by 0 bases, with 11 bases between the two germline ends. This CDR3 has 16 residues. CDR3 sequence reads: CASSVGSSSSTDTQYF. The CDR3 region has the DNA TGTGCCAGCAGCGTAGGCAGCAGCTCTAGCACAGATACGCAGTATTTT.

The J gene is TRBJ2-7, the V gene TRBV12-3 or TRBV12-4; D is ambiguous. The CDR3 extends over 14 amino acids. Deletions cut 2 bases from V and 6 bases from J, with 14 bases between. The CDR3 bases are TGTGCCAGCAGTTTAATCCTAGGTTTGGGCGAGCAGTACTTC. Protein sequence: CASSLILGLGEQYF.